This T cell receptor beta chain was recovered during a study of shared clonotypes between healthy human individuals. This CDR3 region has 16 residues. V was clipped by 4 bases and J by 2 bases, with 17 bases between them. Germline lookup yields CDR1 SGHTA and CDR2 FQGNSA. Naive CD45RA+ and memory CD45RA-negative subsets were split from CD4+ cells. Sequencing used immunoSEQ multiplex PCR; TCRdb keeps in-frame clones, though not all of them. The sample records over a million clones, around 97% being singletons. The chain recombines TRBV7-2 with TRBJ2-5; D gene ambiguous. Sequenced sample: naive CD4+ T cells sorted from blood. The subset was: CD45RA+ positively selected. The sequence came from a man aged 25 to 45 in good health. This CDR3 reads CASSSTNRVPQETQYF. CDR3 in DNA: TGTGCCAGCAGCTCCACGAATCGGGTTCCGCAAGAGACCCAGTACTTC.